The 5 T cell receptor beta chains listed next were all sequenced from one sample in a study of blood T cells in healthy people across ages. A second PCR, run for about 6 to 11 cycles, used a sample-barcoded 5' primer plus a J-beta primer mix. TCRdb used MiXCR to reprocess the 5' RACE reads, holding one entry per CDR3 protein. The sample includes approximately 800,000 distinct CDR3 sequences, 50% to 65% of them seen just once. Input material: blood. The receptors shown here come from a man aged 80 or over in good health.

The chain has TRBV29-1 and TRBJ2-7; D perhaps matches TRBD2 (6 bases). The CDR3 sequence is 14 residues long. V shed 4 bases and J shed 5 bases, with 18 bases lying between them. CDR1 SQVTM and CDR2 ANQGSEA come from the germline V gene. CDR3 sequence (DNA): TGCAGCGTTGCGGACGGGGGACCGCGGAACGAGCAGTACTTC. It yields the protein CSVADGGPRNEQYF.

The V and J genes are TRBV5-1 and TRBJ2-5; 8 bases are shared with TRBD1. The CDR3 is 16 residues long. V was pared by 2 bases and J by 4 bases, with 10 bases of the junction left unmatched. Germline CDR1 SGHRS, CDR2 YFSETQ. In DNA form, the CDR3 reads TGCGCCAGCAGCTTAGGCTGGCAGGGGGCTGGAGAGACCCAGTACTTC. The encoded protein is CASSLGWQGAGETQYF. The full variable domain, its missing parts supplied by reference TRBV5-1 and TRBJ2-5, is KAGVTQTPRYLIKTRGQQVTLSCSPISGHRSVSWYQQTPGQGLQFLFEYFSETQRNKGNFPGRFSGRQFSNSRSEMNVSTLELGDSALYLCASSLGWQGAGETQYFGPGTRLLVL.

This clonotype was observed at least ten times. The V and J genes are TRBV4-2 and TRBJ2-7; no clear D gene. This CDR3 is 12 amino acids long. Trimming removed 3 bases from V and 3 bases from J, with 6 bases in between. CDR1 is LGHNA, CDR2 YNFKEQ, per germline. The DNA of the CDR3 is TGTGCCAGCAGCCAGGGAAACTACGAGCAGTACTTC. Amino acids: CASSQGNYEQYF.

On this clonotype: One junction end disagrees with the germline gene, perhaps due to a read error. The V gene is TRBV10-3, the J gene TRBJ2-6; TRBD1 matches at 8 bases. The CDR3 is 17 residues long. Germline V CDR1 and CDR2: ENHRY, SYGVKD. CDR3 region: CATSARGQSSGANVLTF. The CDR3 DNA reads TGTGCCACCAGTGCCAGGGGGCAAAGCTCTGGGGCCAACGTCCTGACTTTC.

This clonotype was recorded a few times. The genes are TRBV2 and TRBJ2-7; D unresolved. Trimming shortened V by 8 bases and J by 0 bases, and 8 bases separated the two germline ends. The CDR3 contains 12 residues. Germline values: CDR1 SNHLY, CDR2 FYNNEI. The CDR3 DNA reads as TGTGCCAGCCGACGGACCTCCTACGAGCAGTACTTC. Protein product: CASRRTSYEQYF.